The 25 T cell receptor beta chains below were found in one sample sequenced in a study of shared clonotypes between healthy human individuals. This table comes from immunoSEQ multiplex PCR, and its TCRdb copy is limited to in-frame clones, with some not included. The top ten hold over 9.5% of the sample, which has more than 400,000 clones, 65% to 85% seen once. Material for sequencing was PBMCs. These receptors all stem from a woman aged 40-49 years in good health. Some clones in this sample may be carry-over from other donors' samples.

This CDR3 is CASRPLAGENSGNTIYF. The CDR3 DNA reads as TGTGCCAGCAGACCCTTGGCAGGGGAAAACTCTGGAAACACCATATATTTT. The rearrangement links TRBV28 to TRBJ1-3, with D perhaps TRBD1 (6 bases). CDR1 MDHEN and CDR2 SYDVKM come from the germline V gene. This CDR3 comprises 17 residues. V was shortened by 6 bases and J by 0 bases, with 18 bases between the two germline ends.

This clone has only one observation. The CDR3, as DNA: TGTGCCACGGGACTAGCGGGAGTGGGCACCGGGGAGCTGTTTTTT. Amino acid sequence: CATGLAGVGTGELFF. This sequence joins TRBV10-3 and TRBJ2-2; 14 nucleotides agree with TRBD2. CDR3 size: 15 residues. V lost 10 bases, J lost 4 bases, and 5 bases stayed unmatched. Germline CDR1 ENHRY, CDR2 SYGVKD.

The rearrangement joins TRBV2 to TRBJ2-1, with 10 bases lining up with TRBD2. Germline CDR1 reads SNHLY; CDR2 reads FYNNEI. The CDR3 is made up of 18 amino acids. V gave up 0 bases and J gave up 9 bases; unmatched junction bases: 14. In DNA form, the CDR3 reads TGTGCCAGCAGTGAAGCCCTGACCCTAGCGGGAGTTGGGAGTGAGCAGTTCTTC. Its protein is CASSEALTLAGVGSEQFF. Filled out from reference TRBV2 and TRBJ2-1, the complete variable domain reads EPEVTQTPSHQVTQMGQEVILRCVPISNHLYFYWYRQILGQKVEFLVSFYNNEISEKSEIFDDQFSVERPDGSNFTLKIRSTKLEDSAMYFCASSEALTLAGVGSEQFFGPGTRLTVL.

The CDR3 region is CASSEDRVSYGYTF. The CDR3 bases are TGCGCCAGCAGCGAGGACAGGGTATCCTATGGCTACACCTTC. V and J are TRBV5-1 and TRBJ1-2; TRBD1 matches 8 bases. The CDR3 is 14 amino acids. Looked up from germline, CDR1 is SGHRS and CDR2 is YFSETQ. V dropped 4 bases and J dropped 4; count of bases not matched to a gene: 6. The complete variable domain, with remaining parts taken from reference TRBV5-1 and TRBJ1-2, reads KAGVTQTPRYLIKTRGQQVTLSCSPISGHRSVSWYQQTPGQGLQFLFEYFSETQRNKGNFPGRFSGRQFSNSRSEMNVSTLELGDSALYLCASSEDRVSYGYTFGSGTRLTVV.

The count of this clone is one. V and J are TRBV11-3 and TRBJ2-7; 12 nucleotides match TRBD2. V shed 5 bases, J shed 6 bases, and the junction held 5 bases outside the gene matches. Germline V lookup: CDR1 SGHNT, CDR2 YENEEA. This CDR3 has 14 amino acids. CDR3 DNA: TGTGCCAGCAGCCAGACTAGCGGGAGTAGCGAGCAGTACTTC. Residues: CASSQTSGSSEQYF.

As DNA, the CDR3 is TGCAGTGTCCTAGCGCAAGAGACCCAGTACTTC. This encodes CSVLAQETQYF. The chain has TRBV20-1 and TRBJ2-5; D is perhaps TRBD2 (6 bases). This CDR3 is 11 amino acids long. V was trimmed by 7 bases and J by 2 bases, leaving 8 bases between them. Germline V lookup: CDR1 DFQATT, CDR2 SNEGSKA (reference sequence).

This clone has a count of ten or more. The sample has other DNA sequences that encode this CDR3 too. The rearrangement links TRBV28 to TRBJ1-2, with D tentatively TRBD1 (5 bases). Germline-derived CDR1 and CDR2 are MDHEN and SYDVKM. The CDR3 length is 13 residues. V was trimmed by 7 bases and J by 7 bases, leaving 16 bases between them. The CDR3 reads CASTSVRASGYTF. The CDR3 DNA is TGTGCCAGCACCTCGGTCAGGGCTAGTGGCTACACCTTC.

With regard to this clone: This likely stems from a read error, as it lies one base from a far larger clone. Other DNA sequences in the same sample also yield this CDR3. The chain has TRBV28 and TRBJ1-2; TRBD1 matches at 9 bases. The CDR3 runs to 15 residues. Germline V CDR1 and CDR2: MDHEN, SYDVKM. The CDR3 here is CASSLPGQGAYGYTF. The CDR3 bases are TGTGCCAGCAGTTTACCGGGACAGGGCGCCTATGGTTACACCTTC.

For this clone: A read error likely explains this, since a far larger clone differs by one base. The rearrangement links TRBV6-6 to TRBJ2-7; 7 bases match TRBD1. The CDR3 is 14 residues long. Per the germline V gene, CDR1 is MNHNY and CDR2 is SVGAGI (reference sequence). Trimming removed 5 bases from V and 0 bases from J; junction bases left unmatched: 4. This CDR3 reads CASSPQGSSYEQYF. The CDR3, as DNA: TGTGCCAGCAGTCCACAGGGGAGCTCCTACGAGCAGTACTTC.

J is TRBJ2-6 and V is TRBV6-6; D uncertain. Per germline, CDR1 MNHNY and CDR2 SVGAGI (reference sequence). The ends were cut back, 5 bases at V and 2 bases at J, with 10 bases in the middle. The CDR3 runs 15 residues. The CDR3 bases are TGTGCCAGCAGTGATCCCTTGCCTGGGGCCAACGTCCTGACTTTC. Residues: CASSDPLPGANVLTF.

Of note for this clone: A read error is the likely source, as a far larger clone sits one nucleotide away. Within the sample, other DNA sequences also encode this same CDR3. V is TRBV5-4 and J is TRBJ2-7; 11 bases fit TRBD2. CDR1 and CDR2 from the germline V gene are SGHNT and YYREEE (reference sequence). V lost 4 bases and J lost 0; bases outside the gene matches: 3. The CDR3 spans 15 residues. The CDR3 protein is CASSTGTSGSYEQYF. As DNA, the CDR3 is TGTGCCAGCAGCACGGGGACTAGCGGCTCCTACGAGCAGTACTTC.

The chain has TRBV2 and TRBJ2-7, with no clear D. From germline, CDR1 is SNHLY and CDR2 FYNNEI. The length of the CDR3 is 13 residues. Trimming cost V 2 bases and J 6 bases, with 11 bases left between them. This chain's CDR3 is CASSERWGTEQYF. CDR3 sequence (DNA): TGTGCCAGCAGTGAAAGGTGGGGTACCGAGCAGTACTTC. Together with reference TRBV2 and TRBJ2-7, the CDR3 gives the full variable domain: EPEVTQTPSHQVTQMGQEVILRCVPISNHLYFYWYRQILGQKVEFLVSFYNNEISEKSEIFDDQFSVERPDGSNFTLKIRSTKLEDSAMYFCASSERWGTEQYFGPGTRLTVT.

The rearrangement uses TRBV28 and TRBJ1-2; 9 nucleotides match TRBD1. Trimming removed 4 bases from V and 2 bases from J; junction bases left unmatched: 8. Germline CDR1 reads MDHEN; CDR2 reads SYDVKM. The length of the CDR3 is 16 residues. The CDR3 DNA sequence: TGTGCCAGCAGTTCATTACAGGGGGCAACGAACTATGGCTACACCTTC. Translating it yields CASSSLQGATNYGYTF.

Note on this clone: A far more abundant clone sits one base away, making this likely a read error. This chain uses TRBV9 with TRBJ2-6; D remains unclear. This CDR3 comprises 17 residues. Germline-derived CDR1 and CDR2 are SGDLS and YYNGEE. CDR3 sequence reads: CVSSPVGPSSGANVLTF. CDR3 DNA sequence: TGTGTCAGCAGCCCGGTCGGTCCGAGCTCTGGGGCCAACGTCCTGACTTTC. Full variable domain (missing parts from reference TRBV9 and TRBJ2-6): DSGVTQTPKHLITATGQRVTLRCSPRSGDLSVYWYQQSLDQGLQFLIQYYNGEERAKGNILERFSAQQFPDLHSELNLSSLELGDSALYFCVSSPVGPSSGANVLTFGAGSRLTVL.

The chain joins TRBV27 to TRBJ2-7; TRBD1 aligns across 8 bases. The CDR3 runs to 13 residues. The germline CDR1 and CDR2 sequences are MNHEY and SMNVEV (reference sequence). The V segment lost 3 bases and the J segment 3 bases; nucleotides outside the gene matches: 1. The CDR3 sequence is CASSFGQGYEQYF. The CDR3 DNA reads TGTGCCAGCAGTTTTGGACAGGGCTACGAGCAGTACTTC.

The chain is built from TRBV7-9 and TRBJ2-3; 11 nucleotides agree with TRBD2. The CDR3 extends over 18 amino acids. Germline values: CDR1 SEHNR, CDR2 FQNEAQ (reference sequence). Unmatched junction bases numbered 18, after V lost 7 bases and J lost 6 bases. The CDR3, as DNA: TGTGCCAGCACCCCCCGGATAGCGGGAGGGCCCGGAAGCGATACGCAGTATTTT. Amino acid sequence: CASTPRIAGGPGSDTQYF.

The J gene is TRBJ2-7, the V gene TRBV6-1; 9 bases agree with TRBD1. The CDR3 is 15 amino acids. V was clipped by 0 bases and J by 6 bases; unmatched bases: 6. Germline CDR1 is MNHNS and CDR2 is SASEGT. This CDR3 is CASSEATGGAAEQYF. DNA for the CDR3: TGTGCCAGCAGTGAAGCGACAGGGGGGGCGGCCGAGCAGTACTTC.

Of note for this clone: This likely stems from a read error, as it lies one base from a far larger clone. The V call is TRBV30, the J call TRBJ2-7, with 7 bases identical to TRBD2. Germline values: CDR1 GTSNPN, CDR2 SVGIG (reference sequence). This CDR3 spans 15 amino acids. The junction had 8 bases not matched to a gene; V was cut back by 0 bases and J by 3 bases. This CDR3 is CAWSVRWEGFYEQYF. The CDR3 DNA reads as TGTGCCTGGAGTGTACGGTGGGAGGGCTTCTACGAGCAGTACTTC.

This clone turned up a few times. The DNA for the CDR3 is TGTGCCAGCAGCCAGTCCTCCTACACCGGGGAGCTGTTTTTT. Its translation: CASSQSSYTGELFF. The V and J genes are TRBV14 and TRBJ2-2; D remains ambiguous. This CDR3 is built from 14 residues. Germline assignment: CDR1 SGHDN and CDR2 FVKESK. Trimming took off 3 bases at V and 3 bases at J, with 8 bases between the two ends.

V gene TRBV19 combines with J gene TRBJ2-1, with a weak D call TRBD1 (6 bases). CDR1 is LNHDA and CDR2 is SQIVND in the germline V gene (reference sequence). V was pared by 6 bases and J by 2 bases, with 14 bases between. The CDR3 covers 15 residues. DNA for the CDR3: TGTGCCAGTAGCCCAAGGACAGTTACCTACAATGAGCAGTTCTTC. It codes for CASSPRTVTYNEQFF.

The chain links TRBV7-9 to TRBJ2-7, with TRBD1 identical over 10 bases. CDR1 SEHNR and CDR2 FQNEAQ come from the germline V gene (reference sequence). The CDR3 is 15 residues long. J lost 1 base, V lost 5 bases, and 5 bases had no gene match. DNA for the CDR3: TGTGCCAGCAGCCGGGGACAGGGGACGTCCTACGAGCAGTACTTC. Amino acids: CASSRGQGTSYEQYF.

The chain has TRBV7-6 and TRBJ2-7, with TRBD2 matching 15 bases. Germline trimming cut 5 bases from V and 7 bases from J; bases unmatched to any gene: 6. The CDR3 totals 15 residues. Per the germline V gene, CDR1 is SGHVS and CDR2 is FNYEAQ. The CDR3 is CASSAWTSGRGEQYF. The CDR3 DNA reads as TGTGCCAGCAGCGCCTGGACTAGCGGGAGGGGGGAGCAGTACTTC.

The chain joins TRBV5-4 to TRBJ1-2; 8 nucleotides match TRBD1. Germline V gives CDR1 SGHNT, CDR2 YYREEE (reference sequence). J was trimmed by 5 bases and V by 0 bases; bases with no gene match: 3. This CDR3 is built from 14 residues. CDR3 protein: CASSLARGQYGYTF. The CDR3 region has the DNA TGTGCCAGCAGCTTGGCCAGGGGGCAGTATGGCTACACCTTC.

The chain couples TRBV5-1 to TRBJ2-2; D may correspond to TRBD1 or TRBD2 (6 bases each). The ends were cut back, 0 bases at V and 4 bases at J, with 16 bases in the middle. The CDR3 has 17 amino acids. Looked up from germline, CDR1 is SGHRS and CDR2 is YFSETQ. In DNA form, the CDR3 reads TGCGCCAGCAGCTTGGTCCCCCGAGGGGGGAGCACCGGGGAGCTGTTTTTT. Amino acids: CASSLVPRGGSTGELFF.

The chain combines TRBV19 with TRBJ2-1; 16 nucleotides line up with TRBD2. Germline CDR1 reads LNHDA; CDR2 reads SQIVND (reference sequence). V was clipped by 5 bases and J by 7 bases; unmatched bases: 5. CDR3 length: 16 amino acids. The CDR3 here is CASSSGLAGGPNEQFF. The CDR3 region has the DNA TGTGCCAGTAGTTCGGGACTAGCGGGAGGGCCGAATGAGCAGTTCTTC.